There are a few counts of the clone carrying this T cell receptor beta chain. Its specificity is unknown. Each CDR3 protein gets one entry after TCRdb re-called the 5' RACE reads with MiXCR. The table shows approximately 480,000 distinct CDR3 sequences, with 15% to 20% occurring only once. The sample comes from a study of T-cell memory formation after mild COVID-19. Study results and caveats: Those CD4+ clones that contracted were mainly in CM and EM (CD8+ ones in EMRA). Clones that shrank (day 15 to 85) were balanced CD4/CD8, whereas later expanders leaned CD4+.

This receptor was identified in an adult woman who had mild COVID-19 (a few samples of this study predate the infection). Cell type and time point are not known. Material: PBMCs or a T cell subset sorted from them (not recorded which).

The chain's CDR3 is CAWSSYTGELFF. DNA for the CDR3: TGTGCCTGGAGTTCATACACCGGGGAGCTGTTTTTT. The genes are TRBV30 and TRBJ2-2; D is ambiguous. This CDR3 contains 12 residues. Deletions cut 2 bases from V and 3 bases from J, with 4 bases between. The germline gives CDR1 GTSNPN, CDR2 SVGIG (reference sequence).